Sequencing of this T cell receptor beta chain was carried out in a study of T cells in Graves' hyperthyroidism and ophthalmopathy. Across the whole study: Peripheral blood samples were taken at initial diagnosis, prior to any treatment.

The V and J ends lost 0 bases and 1 base respectively, with 20 bases between them. The CDR3 length is 19 residues. This sample holds PBMCs from about 10 ml fresh peripheral blood. The investigators amplified TCR beta CDR3 regions from RNA transcripts. TCR CDR3 underwent first-round RT-PCR with the HTBI primer set. TCRdb re-analysed the multiplex PCR reads in MiXCR, keeping a single row per CDR3 protein. The sample shows 500,000 or so distinct CDR3 sequences, roughly 17% of them seen only once. This clonotype was seen a handful of times. The antigen remains undetermined. Points from the study as a whole: A model of 13 V-J pairs discriminated ophthalmopathy from stable hyperthyroidism.

The TCR was taken from a woman between 18 and 30 years old with Graves' ophthalmopathy. The gene calls are TRBV12-3 or TRBV12-4 and TRBJ2-3, with a weak D call TRBD1 (5 bases). The specimen was blood. The DNA for the CDR3 is TGTGCCAGCAGTTTAGCGCTTAAGGTTGTAGGGGCCCGCACAGATACGCAGTATTTT. It translates to CASSLALKVVGARTDTQYF.